The clone carrying this T cell receptor beta chain occurred a few times. No antigen is known for it. Next came a second PCR, run for about 7 to 12 cycles, which used a sample-barcoded 5' primer along with a J-beta primer mix. MiXCR, run by TCRdb on the 5' RACE reads, gives a single entry per CDR3 protein. The table includes hundreds of thousands of distinct CDR3 sequences, about 26% detected once. These data come from a study of blood T cells in healthy people across ages. The study's findings and limits: There was no known CMV status for donors, so expanded clonotype changes were possibly confounded.

V lost 4 bases, J lost 0 bases, and 9 bases lay in between. The CDR3 is 14 amino acids. Germline V lookup: CDR1 DFQATT, CDR2 SNEGSKA (reference sequence). Separately, the same data were catalogued under a study of T cells of mothers and their children.

The receptor was isolated from a boy aged 5-17 years in good health. The sequenced sample was blood. This chain links TRBV20-1 with TRBJ1-4; D unresolved. Here the CDR3 reads CSANRPPTNEKLFF. For the CDR3, the DNA is TGCAGTGCTAACCGTCCCCCAACTAATGAAAAACTGTTTTTT.